This T cell receptor beta chain was observed in a study of radiotherapy plus CTLA-4 blockade in lung cancer. Across the whole study: Among enrolled patients, roughly 20% responded and 31% achieved disease control.

Sequenced by immunoSEQ multiplex PCR; TCRdb stores in-frame clones only, minus some. In the table there are some 70,000 clones, roughly 78% of which are singletons. CDR3 size: 16 residues. CDR1 is SGHVS, CDR2 FQNEAQ, per germline. V shed 5 bases and J shed 4 bases, with 18 bases lying between them. The source material was peripheral blood, sampled from a patient treated with radiotherapy plus ipilimumab. The gene calls are TRBV7-8 and TRBJ1-5; D possibly corresponds to TRBD1 (6 bases). This TCR was recovered from a human donor with non-small cell lung cancer who had a complete response to radiotherapy plus ipilimumab. The CDR3 protein is CASSLTGTGKNQPQHF. The DNA of the CDR3 is TGTGCCAGCAGCCTTACTGGTACAGGGAAAAATCAGCCCCAGCATTTT.